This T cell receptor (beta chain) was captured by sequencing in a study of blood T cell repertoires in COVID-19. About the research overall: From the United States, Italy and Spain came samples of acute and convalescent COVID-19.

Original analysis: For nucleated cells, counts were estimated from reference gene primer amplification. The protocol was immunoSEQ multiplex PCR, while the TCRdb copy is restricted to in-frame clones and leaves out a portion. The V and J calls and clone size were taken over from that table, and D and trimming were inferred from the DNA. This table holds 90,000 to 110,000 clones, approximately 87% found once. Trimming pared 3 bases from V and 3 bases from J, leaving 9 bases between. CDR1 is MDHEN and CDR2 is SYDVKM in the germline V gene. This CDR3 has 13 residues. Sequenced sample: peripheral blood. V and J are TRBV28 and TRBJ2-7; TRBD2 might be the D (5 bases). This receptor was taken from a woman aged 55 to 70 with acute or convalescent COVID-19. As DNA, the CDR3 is TGTGCCAGCAGTTTCTTTAGCGTCTACGAGCAGTACTTC. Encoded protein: CASSFFSVYEQYF.